These 2 T cell receptor beta chains were sequenced from one sample in a study of shared clonotypes between healthy human individuals (dated by TCRdb to about 2020). Library preparation employed the immunoSEQ multiplex PCR assay. The table comes from immuneACCESS by way of TCRdb, which keeps in-frame sequences with V and J called. Part of the clones is missing from these tables; in studies checked, under half for an unresolved V gene and the rest for unknown reasons. For this sample the table gives over 1.5 million clones, of which 95% to 99% were detected only once. In total, the top ten clones hold 0.45% of the sample. Material for sequencing was naive CD4+ T cells sorted from blood. This sample's cell subset or site label indicates: CD45RA+ positively selected. These TCRs come from a young man in good health.

The CDR3 coding sequence is TGTGCCAGCAGCCCCCGGGACAGGGGTGGCGAGCAGTACTTC. It translates to CASSPRDRGGEQYF. The J gene is TRBJ2-7, the V gene TRBV14; 10 bases map to TRBD1. Losses at the gene ends were 4 bases for V and 6 bases for J; bases not matched to a gene: 6. CDR3 length: 14 amino acids. The germline gives CDR1 SGHDN, CDR2 FVKESK.

The rearrangement joins TRBV15 to TRBJ1-2; no definite D call. V lost 1 base and J lost 4, with 7 bases in between. Germline loops: CDR1 LNHNV, CDR2 YYDKDF (reference sequence). The CDR3 spans 13 residues. The CDR3: CATSRGRIYGYTF. CDR3 sequence (DNA): TGTGCCACCAGCAGAGGGAGAATCTATGGCTACACCTTC.